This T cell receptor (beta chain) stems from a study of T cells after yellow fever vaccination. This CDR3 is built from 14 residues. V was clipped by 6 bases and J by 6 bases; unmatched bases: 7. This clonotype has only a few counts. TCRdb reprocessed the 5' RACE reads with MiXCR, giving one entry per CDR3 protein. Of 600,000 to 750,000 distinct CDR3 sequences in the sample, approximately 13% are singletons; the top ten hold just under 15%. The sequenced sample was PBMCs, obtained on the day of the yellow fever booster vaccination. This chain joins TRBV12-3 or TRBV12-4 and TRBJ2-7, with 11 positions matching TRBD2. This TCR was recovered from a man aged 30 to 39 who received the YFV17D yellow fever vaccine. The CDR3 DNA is TGTGCCAGCAGGCCCACTAGCGGGAGTTCCGAGCAGTACTTC. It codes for CASRPTSGSSEQYF.